The source of this T cell receptor (beta chain) is a study of regulatory T cells in long-lasting Graves disease (dated by TCRdb to the early 2020s). Background on the whole study: Patients with newly diagnosed Graves' disease had been on antithyroid drugs for under 3 months. Persistent Graves' disease patients were compared with newly diagnosed Graves' disease patients by peripheral blood TCR sequencing and RNA sequencing. The study was conducted in China and was registered as a clinical trial. A total of about 33 samples underwent TCR sequencing: about 13 from persistent and about 20 from newly diagnosed Graves' disease patients. Broader findings and caveats from the paper: The authors noted that the small sample size was a limitation that may lower accuracy. TRBV28, TRBJ1-2 and TRBJ2-5 were preferentially used in persistent disease, while TRBV20-1 and TRBJ2-1 were favored in newly diagnosed disease. The study examined only peripheral blood because the primary lesion, thyroid tissue, could not be accessed. Persistent patients shared more public clonotypes among themselves (2,741) than newly diagnosed patients did (about 970). Lower TCR Shannon entropy and fewer highly expanded clones were observed in persistent Graves' disease patients than in newly diagnosed patients, which suggested clonal expansion. Sequencing and analysis were limited to the TCR beta chain.

Taken from the germline V gene, the CDR1 and CDR2 loops are SGHRS and YFSETQ. From the cysteine up to the phenylalanine, the CDR3 has a length of 15 residues. This entry keeps only the CDR3 DNA: 45 bases, framed from base 1. V loses 2 bases, J loses 4 bases, and the germline ends lie 15 bases apart. The receptor library was made with multiplex PCR. The instrument was an Illumina HiSeq 4000. iRepertoire HTBI primers and Arm-PCR amplification of CDR3 regions were used to construct TCR beta libraries. Gel purification was performed on PCR products prior to sequencing. The authors' analysis ran thus. Across samples, fewer than 70 TRBV and 13 to 15 TRBJ segments were identified and used for gene usage analysis of CDR3 amino acid clonotypes. Filtered high-quality paired reads were merged into contigs using COPE and FqMerger. Contigs were aligned with BLAST to IMGT TRBV, TRBD and TRBJ reference genes, and CDR3 was defined per IMGT. Clonotypes above 0.1% frequency were classified as highly expanded clones. Shannon entropy served as the measure of repertoire diversity, while the Gini coefficient captured V-J evenness. A clonotype was considered public if more than one individual shared it. In-frame beta chains were kept once TCRdb had trimmed the public reads at Q25 with fastp and called clones with MiXCR. Merged by CDR3 protein, the rows form single entries marked with the most common genes and DNA. These V and J calls are TCRdb output, not the study's own analysis. Within this sample are 350,000 to 450,000 distinct CDR3 sequences, with 16% of them counted one time only. The top ten constitute approximately 30% of the sample.

This clonotype has just a few counts. Its antigen remains unidentified. Per-base quality was not reported, and no clone a single base away is much larger than it. The meaning of the sample's time point label: newly diagnosed GD, antithyroid drugs for less than 3 months. For both TCR sequencing and RNA sequencing, RNA was extracted from PBMCs using TRIzol. The diagnosis of Graves' disease was made according to American Thyroid Association guidelines. The patients came from an endocrinology department in Xi'an, China. Each patient gave about 8.1 milliliters of peripheral blood, collected in an EDTA anticoagulant tube. Ficoll Paque Plus density gradient separation was used to isolate PBMCs, and no additional T cell sorting was done. An Agilent 2100 Bioanalyzer and agarose gel were used to assess RNA quality, and a NanoDrop 2000 was used to measure RNA concentration. These data were also reused for a study on T cells in Graves' hyperthyroidism and ophthalmopathy. The second paper further reports: Stable Graves' hyperthyroidism was defined as no progression to ophthalmopathy during 18 months of follow-up. Hyperthyroidism patients were aged 18 to 65 years and newly diagnosed, with disease duration of less than 2 months. The study excluded patients with uncontrolled infections, other autoimmune diseases, pregnancy or lactation. Clinical symptoms, serum thyroxine and TRAb, thyroid ultrasound, and orbital computed tomography formed the basis for the diagnoses. The first round of RT-PCR for the TCR CDR3 was performed with the HTBI primer set and the Qiagen OneStep RT-PCR kit. Most expanded thyroid clonotypes (frequency above 0.001) were also found in blood, which suggests that blood repertoires may mirror thyroid immune responses. In cross-validation, a model built on a 13 V-J signature told ophthalmopathy apart from stable hyperthyroidism with 85% to 90% sensitivity and roughly 82% specificity, and in testing the same model reached 80%/75%. In validation, the model predicted progression to ophthalmopathy a median of roughly 6.2 months before onset, with about 67% sensitivity and roughly 79% specificity. TCR V-J signatures able to tell the groups apart were searched for in a discovery cohort of 100 patients, of whom roughly 42 had Graves' ophthalmopathy and around 57 had stable Graves' hyperthyroidism. An independent validation cohort of around 19 hyperthyroidism patients and approximately 16 patients who later progressed to ophthalmopathy tested prospective prediction of ophthalmopathy. For training and testing, the 110 or so patients in the discovery cohort were randomly divided in a 7:3 ratio. In addition, the study compared T-cell repertoires in thyroid tissue and in blood from a handful of Graves' hyperthyroidism patients. After blood sampling, hyperthyroidism patients were treated with methimazole at a starting dose of 30 mg daily, and ophthalmopathy patients were treated with high-dose intravenous methylprednisolone. Libraries were constructed in a second round of multiplex PCR, after which size selection and purification were carried out. Sequencing of the libraries was done on an Illumina HiSeq2000 using paired-end 100 bp reads. SOAPnuke was used to process the raw data, removing reads that contained adapters or uncalled bases, had a mean Phred below 15, or lacked an exact match to the constant primer or identifier. High-quality paired reads were merged with COPE v1.2.5, and unique nucleotide sequences were defined as clonotypes. MiTCR v1.1 was used to align clonotypes to the IMGT TRBV, TRBD and TRBJ reference segments. Only V-J combinations with frequency above 0.0001, covering 99% to 99.2% of repertoires, were analysed. A TCS score was defined as the ratio of F50 (clonal expansion) to E x V (chaos), with BLOSUM62-based TCRdist applied between CDR3 peptides within each V-J. Welch's t-statistics and random forest reduced roughly 540 V-J features to 10 to 15, which were used in a naive Bayes classifier (R e1071). No statistical method was used to set the sample size in advance, and investigators knew the group allocation. TCR Vbeta CDR3 sequencing of around 130 peripheral blood samples (over 40 ophthalmopathy, 75 hyperthyroidism and approximately 17 progressor patients) is reported in the paper.

The source material was peripheral blood mononuclear cells (PBMCs), sampled at new diagnosis, from a patient treated with antithyroid drugs. This receptor chain uses TRBV5-1 and TRBJ1-1; the D gene cannot be resolved reliably. The TCR sequence derives from a man aged 35 to 55 with Graves disease. Donor details come from another sample of the same person, matched by shared clones. The CDR3 in this case is CASSFAARGITEAFF. The DNA sequence reads TGCGCCAGCAGCTTTGCCGCGCGCGGTATCACTGAAGCTTTCTTT.